The clone carrying this TCR beta chain was found once. This CDR3 is built from 15 residues. Germline V gene sequence: CDR1 SEHNR, CDR2 FQNEAQ (reference sequence). Deletions cut 1 base from V and 2 bases from J, with 12 bases between. In the study's own analysis: For nucleated cells, counts were estimated from reference gene primer amplification. The data were produced by immunoSEQ multiplex PCR, yet TCRdb's version contains in-frame clones alone and is incomplete. The V and J calls and clone size are taken from that table; D and trimming were inferred from the DNA. The sample yields about 53,000 clones, about 77% seen once. The entry originates in a study of blood T cell repertoires in COVID-19.

The genes are TRBV7-9 and TRBJ2-7; D is unclear. The receptor was isolated from a man aged 65-85 years with active or convalescent COVID-19. Sample: peripheral blood. CDR3 nucleotide sequence: TGTGCCAGCAGCTTAGAACAGATCCAGGCCTACGAGCAGTACTTC. It yields the protein CASSLEQIQAYEQYF.